The clone carrying this T cell receptor (beta chain) was recorded a few times. This record comes from a study of T-cell reconstitution after alpha-beta-depleted transplantation in children. Preparation of the TCRbeta library was carried out with unique molecular identifiers. TCRdb recomputed calls from the PCR reads with MiXCR, one row per CDR3 protein. The table has 400,000 to 500,000 distinct CDR3 sequences, roughly 10% seen once; the top ten hold roughly 5.1%. This CDR3 is 12 amino acids long. Between the trimmed V and J ends, which lost 5 bases and 6 bases, there was a span of 11 bases. Per germline, CDR1 SGHTA and CDR2 FQGNSA.

The chain has TRBV7-2 and TRBJ2-7; TRBD2 is a possible D gene (6 bases). The specimen comprised PBMCs from the stem cell graft donor, sampled from the stem cell graft. This sequence originates from a human donor who donated a stem cell graft to a child with acute myeloid leukemia. The CDR3 DNA follows: TGTGCCAGCAGCCCTGAGGGACTCGAGCAGTACTTC. Encoded protein: CASSPEGLEQYF.